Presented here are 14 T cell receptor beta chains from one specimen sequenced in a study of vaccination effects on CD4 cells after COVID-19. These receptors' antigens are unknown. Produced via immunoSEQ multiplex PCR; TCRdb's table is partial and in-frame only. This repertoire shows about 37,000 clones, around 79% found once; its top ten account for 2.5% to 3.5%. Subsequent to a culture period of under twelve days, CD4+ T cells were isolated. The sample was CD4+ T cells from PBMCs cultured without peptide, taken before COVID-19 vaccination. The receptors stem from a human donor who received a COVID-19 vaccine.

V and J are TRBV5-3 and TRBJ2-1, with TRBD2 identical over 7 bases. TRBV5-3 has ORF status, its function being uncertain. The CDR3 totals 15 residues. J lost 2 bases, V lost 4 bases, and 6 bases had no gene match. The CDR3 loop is CARSLAREPYNEQFF. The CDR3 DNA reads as TGTGCCAGAAGCCTTGCGCGGGAGCCCTACAATGAGCAGTTCTTC.

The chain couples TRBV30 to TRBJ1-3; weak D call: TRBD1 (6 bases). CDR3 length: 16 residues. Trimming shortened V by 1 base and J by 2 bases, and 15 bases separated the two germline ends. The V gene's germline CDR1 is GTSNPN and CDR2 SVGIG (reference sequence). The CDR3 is CAWSGRGGGPGNTIYF. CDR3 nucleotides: TGTGCCTGGAGTGGAAGGGGAGGGGGACCTGGAAACACCATATATTTT.

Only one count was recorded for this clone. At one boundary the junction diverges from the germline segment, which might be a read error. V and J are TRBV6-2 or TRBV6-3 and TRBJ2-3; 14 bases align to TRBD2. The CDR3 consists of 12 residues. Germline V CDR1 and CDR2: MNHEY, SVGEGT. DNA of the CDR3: TGTGCCAGCAGTCCCTCCGGGACTAGCGGGAGTTTT. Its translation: CASSPSGTSGSF.

The chain's CDR3 is CASRRRRGTDTQYF. CDR3 DNA: TGTGCCAGCAGGCGTAGAAGGGGCACAGATACGCAGTATTTT. The rearrangement joins TRBV7-2 to TRBJ2-3; D unclear. Trimming took 6 bases from V and 1 from J, leaving 11 bases between them. CDR1 is SGHTA, CDR2 FQGNSA, per germline. This CDR3 is built from 14 residues.

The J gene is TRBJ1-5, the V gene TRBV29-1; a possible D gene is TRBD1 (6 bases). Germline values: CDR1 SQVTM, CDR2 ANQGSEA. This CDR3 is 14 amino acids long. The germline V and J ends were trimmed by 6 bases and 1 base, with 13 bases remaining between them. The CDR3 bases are TGCAGCGTGGGGGAGGGGACAAGCAATCAGCCCCAGCATTTT. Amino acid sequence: CSVGEGTSNQPQHF.

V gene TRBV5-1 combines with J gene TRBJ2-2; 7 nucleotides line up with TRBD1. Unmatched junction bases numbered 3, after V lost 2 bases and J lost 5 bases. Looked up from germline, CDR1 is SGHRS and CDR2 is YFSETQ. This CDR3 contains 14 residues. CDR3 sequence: CASSFEGATGELFF. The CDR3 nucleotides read TGCGCCAGCAGCTTCGAGGGGGCTACCGGGGAGCTGTTTTTT.

The CDR3 spells CASSEQGSGGYTF. The CDR3 DNA sequence: TGCGCCAGCAGTGAACAGGGGTCGGGCGGCTACACCTTC. This chain links TRBV10-2 with TRBJ1-2, with 7 bases aligning to TRBD1. This CDR3 comprises 13 residues. CDR1 is WSHSY, CDR2 SAAADI, per germline. Unmatched junction bases numbered 6, after V lost 3 bases and J lost 8 bases.

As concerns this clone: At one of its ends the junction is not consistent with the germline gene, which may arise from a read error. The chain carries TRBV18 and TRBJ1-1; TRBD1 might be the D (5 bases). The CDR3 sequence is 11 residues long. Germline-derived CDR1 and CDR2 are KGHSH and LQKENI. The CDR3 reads CASSPGAGRRF. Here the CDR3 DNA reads TGTGCCAGCTCACCAGGGGCGGGAAGGAGATTT.

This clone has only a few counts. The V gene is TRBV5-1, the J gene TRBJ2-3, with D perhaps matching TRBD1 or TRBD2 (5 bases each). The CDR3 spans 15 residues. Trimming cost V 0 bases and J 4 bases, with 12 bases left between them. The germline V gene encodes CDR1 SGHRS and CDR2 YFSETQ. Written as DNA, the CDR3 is TGCGCCAGCAGCTTGGAGGTCGGGGCGTCAGATACGCAGTATTTT. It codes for CASSLEVGASDTQYF.

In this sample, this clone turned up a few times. The CDR3 coding sequence is TGTGCCAGCAGTGCGGGGCATGGTCAGCCCCAGCATTTT. Translating it yields CASSAGHGQPQHF. The V call is TRBV6-2 or TRBV6-3, the J call TRBJ1-5; D may be TRBD1 (5 bases). Trimming removed 5 bases from V and 6 bases from J, with 11 bases in between. This CDR3 has 13 residues. Germline assignment: CDR1 MNHEY and CDR2 SVGEGT.

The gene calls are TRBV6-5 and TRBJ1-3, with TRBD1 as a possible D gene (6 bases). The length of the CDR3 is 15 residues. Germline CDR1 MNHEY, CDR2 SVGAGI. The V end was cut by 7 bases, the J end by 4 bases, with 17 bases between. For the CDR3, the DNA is TGTGCCAGCACCCTGGGGGGCGCACCGGGAAACACCATATATTTT. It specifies CASTLGGAPGNTIYF.

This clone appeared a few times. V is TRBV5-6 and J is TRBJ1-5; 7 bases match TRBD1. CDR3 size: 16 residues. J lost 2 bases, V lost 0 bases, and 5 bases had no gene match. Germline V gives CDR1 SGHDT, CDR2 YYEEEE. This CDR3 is CASSLAKGTGNQPQHF. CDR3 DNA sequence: TGTGCCAGCAGCTTGGCCAAGGGGACAGGCAATCAGCCCCAGCATTTT.

CDR3 amino acids: CASSEEPGGVYTF. In DNA, the CDR3 is TGTGCCAGCAGTGAAGAGCCAGGGGGAGTCTACACCTTC. The V call is TRBV6-1, the J call TRBJ1-2; TRBD1 matches at 7 bases. The CDR3 loop spans 13 amino acids. The J segment lost 10 bases and the V segment lost 1 base, leaving 6 bases of the junction unmatched. Germline CDR1 reads MNHNS; CDR2 reads SASEGT.

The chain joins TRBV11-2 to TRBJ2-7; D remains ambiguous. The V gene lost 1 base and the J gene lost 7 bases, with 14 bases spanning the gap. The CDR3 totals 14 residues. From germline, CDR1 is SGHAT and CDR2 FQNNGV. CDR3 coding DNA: TGTGCCAGCAGCTTAGCCAGTCGCCTAGGGGAGCAGTACTTC. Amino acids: CASSLASRLGEQYF.